The rows below give T cell receptor beta chains drawn from one sample of a study of cytomegalovirus exposure and HLA in healthy donors. Sequencing used immunoSEQ multiplex PCR; TCRdb keeps in-frame clones, though not all of them. This table has about 61,000 clones, over 70% appearing once. Sample: PBMCs. Receptors originate from a man aged 45-60 years in good health and CMV-seropositive. Each CDR3 is given with its conserved first and last residue. The D gene is left open where the match is weak. Size values are once, few and many counts, or a class for expanded clones, and some rows have none.

>TRBV19|once|TRBJ1-1|TRBD1
CASSWEAGGEAFF
TGTGCCAGTAGTTGGGAGGCAGGGGGTGAAGCTTTCTTT
>TRBV29-1|.|TRBJ2-7|TRBD2
CSVGWGGPVYEQYF
TGCAGCGTGGGTTGGGGGGGACCCGTCTACGAGCAGTACTTC
>TRBV5-1|.|TRBJ2-7|TRBD2
CASSNGLAAYEQYF
TGCGCCAGCAGCAACGGACTAGCGGCATACGAGCAGTACTTC
>TRBV7-9|.|TRBJ2-2|TRBD1
CASSLDTGGPGWNTGELFF
TGTGCCAGCAGCTTAGATACAGGGGGTCCCGGGTGGAACACCGGGGAGCTGTTTTTT
>TRBV7-3|.|TRBJ2-1|TRBD2
CASSSIAGDYNEQFF
TGTGCCAGCAGCTCTATAGCGGGAGACTACAATGAGCAGTTCTTC
>TRBV2|.|TRBJ2-5|.
CASGQVQETQYF
TGTGCCAGCGGTCAGGTTCAAGAGACCCAGTACTTC
>TRBV29-1|.|TRBJ2-3|.
CSVGAGTHDTQYF
TGCAGCGTGGGGGCAGGGACCCATGATACGCAGTATTTT
>TRBV6-6|.|TRBJ1-5|.
CASSYSGEGGQPQHF
TGTGCCAGCAGTTATTCAGGGGAGGGTGGTCAGCCCCAGCATTTT
>TRBV15|.|TRBJ2-5|TRBD1
CDTSLQGAPWEAQYF
TGTGACACCAGTTTACAGGGGGCGCCTTGGGAGGCCCAGTACTTC
>TRBV6-4|once|TRBJ2-7|TRBD2
CASTSGSYEQYF
TGTGCCAGCACTAGCGGGAGTTACGAGCAGTACTTC
>TRBV9|.|TRBJ2-2|.
CASTPFPGDQNTGELFF
TGTGCCAGCACCCCTTTCCCGGGGGACCAGAACACCGGGGAGCTGTTTTTT
>TRBV12-2|.|TRBJ2-2|.
CASRLASRGNPPNTGELFF
TGTGCAAGTCGCTTAGCGTCAAGGGGTAACCCCCCGAACACCGGGGAGCTGTTTTTT
>TRBV5-5|.|TRBJ1-3|.
CASSLQGGSGNTIYF
TGTGCCAGCAGCTTGCAGGGTGGCTCTGGAAACACCATATATTTT
>TRBV20-1|.|TRBJ1-2|.
CSATDIHGYTF
TGCAGTGCTACCGACATTCATGGCTACACCTTC
>TRBV6-4|.|TRBJ1-1|.
CASREGTNTEAFF
TGTGCCAGCAGGGAGGGGACGAACACTGAAGCTTTCTTT
>TRBV7-9|.|TRBJ1-2|.
CASSLGPGDSNYGYTF
TGTGCCAGCAGCTTAGGCCCAGGAGACAGCAACTATGGCTACACCTTC
>TRBV9|.|TRBJ1-4|.
CASSVGGGTTNEKLFF
TGTGCCAGCAGCGTGGGGGGTGGGACAACTAATGAAAAACTGTTTTTT
>TRBV5-6|.|TRBJ2-5|.
CASSLVQAGETQYF
TGTGCCAGCAGCTTGGTCCAGGCTGGGGAGACCCAGTACTTC
>TRBV6-5|.|TRBJ1-6|.
CASSYDSWGSPLHF
TGTGCCAGCAGTTACGACAGCTGGGGTTCACCCCTCCACTTT
>TRBV19|.|TRBJ1-3|TRBD1
CASDDRGRRNTIYF
TGTGCCAGTGACGACAGGGGAAGAAGAAACACCATATATTTT
>TRBV7-9|.|TRBJ1-1|TRBD1
CASSQGDRLNTEAFF
TGTGCCAGCAGCCAAGGGGACAGGTTGAACACTGAAGCTTTCTTT
>TRBV19|.|TRBJ2-4|TRBD2
CASQRGGIDIQYF
TGTGCCTCACAGCGGGGGGGCATTGACATTCAGTACTTC
>TRBV30|.|TRBJ2-3|TRBD2
CAWSERGTQYF
TGTGCCTGGAGCGAGCGGGGTACGCAGTATTTT
>TRBV2|.|TRBJ1-6|TRBD1
CASSLGTANSPLHF
TGTGCCAGCAGCCTCGGGACAGCAAATTCACCCCTCCACTTT
>TRBV6-5|few|TRBJ1-2|.
CASSYSDRANYGYTF
TGTGCCAGCAGTTACTCGGACAGAGCTAACTATGGCTACACCTTC
>TRBV7-2|.|TRBJ2-5|TRBD2
CASSQGLAGAQETQYF
TGTGCCAGCAGCCAAGGGCTAGCGGGGGCCCAAGAGACCCAGTACTTC
>TRBV6-1|.|TRBJ2-2|TRBD2
CASSISGSGTGELFF
TGTGCCTCTTCCATTAGCGGGAGTGGAACCGGGGAGCTGTTTTTT
>TRBV28|few|TRBJ1-6|.
CASSQGAGADNSPLHF
TGTGCCAGCAGTCAAGGGGCAGGGGCAGATAATTCACCCCTCCACTTT
>TRBV14|.|TRBJ2-2|TRBD2
CASSQPRTSGRSAGELFF
TGTGCCAGCAGCCAGCCCCGGACTAGCGGGAGATCGGCCGGGGAGCTGTTTTTT
>TRBV19|.|TRBJ1-6|TRBD1
CASRTGGVSPLHF
TGTGCCAGTCGGACAGGGGGAGTTTCACCCCTCCACTTT
>TRBV5-1|.|TRBJ2-1|TRBD1
CASGTGGMNEQFF
TGCGCCAGCGGGACAGGGGGCATGAATGAGCAGTTCTTC
>TRBV4-3|.|TRBJ1-1|.
CASSLPGTSNTEAFF
TGCGCCAGCAGCCTACCCGGGACAAGTAACACTGAAGCTTTCTTT
>TRBV7-5|.|TRBJ1-1|.
CASSLFRTEAFF
TGTGCCAGCAGCTTATTCCGCACTGAAGCTTTCTTT